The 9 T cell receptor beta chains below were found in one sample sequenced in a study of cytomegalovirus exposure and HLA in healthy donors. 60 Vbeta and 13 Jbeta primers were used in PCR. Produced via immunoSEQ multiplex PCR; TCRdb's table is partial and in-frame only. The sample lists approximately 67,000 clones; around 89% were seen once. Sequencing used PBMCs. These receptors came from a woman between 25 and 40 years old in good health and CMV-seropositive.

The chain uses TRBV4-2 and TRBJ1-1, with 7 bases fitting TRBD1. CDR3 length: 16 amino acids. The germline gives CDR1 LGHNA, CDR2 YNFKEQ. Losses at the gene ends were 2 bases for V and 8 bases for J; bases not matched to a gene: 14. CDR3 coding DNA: TGTGCCAGCAGCCAATTCAATCTTGTTACGACAGGGGAAGCTTTCTTT. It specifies CASSQFNLVTTGEAFF.

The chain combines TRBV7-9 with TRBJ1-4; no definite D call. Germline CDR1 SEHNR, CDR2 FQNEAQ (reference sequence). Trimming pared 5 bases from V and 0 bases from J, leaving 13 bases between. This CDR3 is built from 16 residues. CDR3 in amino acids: CASSPPSGATNEKLFF. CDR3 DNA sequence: TGTGCCAGCAGCCCCCCCTCCGGAGCAACTAATGAAAAACTGTTTTTT.

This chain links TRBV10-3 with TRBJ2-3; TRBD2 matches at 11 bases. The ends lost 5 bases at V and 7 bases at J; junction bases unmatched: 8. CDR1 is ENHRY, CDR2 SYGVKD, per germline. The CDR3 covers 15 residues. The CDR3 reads CAISLQTSGVNTQYF. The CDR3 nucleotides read TGTGCCATCAGTCTACAGACTAGCGGGGTTAATACGCAGTATTTT.

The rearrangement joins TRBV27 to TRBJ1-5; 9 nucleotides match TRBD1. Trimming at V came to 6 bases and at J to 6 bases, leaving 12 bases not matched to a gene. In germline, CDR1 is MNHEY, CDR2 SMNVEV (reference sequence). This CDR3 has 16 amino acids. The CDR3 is CASRVTGGWVGQPQHF. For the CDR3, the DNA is TGTGCCAGCAGGGTAACAGGGGGCTGGGTTGGTCAGCCCCAGCATTTT.

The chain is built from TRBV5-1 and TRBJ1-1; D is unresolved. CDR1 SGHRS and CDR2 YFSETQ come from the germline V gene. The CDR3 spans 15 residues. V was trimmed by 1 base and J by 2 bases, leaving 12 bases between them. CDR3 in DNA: TGCGCCAGCAGCTTGACAGTTAAAACTAACACTGAAGCTTTCTTT. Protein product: CASSLTVKTNTEAFF.

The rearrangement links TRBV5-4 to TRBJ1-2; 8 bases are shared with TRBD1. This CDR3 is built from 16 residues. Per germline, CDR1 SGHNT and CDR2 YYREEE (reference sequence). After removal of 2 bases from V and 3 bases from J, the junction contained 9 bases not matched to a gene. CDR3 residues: CASSLGTGRGDYGYTF. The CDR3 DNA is TGTGCCAGCAGCTTAGGGACAGGCCGAGGAGACTATGGCTACACCTTC. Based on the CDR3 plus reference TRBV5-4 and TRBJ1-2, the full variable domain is ETGVTQSPTHLIKTRGQQVTLRCSSQSGHNTVSWYQQALGQGPQFIFQYYREEENGRGNFPPRFSGLQFPNYSSELNVNALELDDSALYLCASSLGTGRGDYGYTFGSGTRLTVV.

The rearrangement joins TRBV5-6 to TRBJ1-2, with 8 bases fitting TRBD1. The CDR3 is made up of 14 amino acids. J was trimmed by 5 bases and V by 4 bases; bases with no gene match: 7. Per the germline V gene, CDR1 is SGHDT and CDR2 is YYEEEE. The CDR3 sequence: CASSTSGGAYGYTF. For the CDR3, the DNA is TGTGCCAGCAGCACCTCAGGGGGCGCATATGGCTACACCTTC.

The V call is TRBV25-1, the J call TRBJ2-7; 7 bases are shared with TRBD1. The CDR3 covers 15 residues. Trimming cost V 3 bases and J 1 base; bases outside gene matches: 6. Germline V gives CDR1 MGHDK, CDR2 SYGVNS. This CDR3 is CASSDPGTESYEQYF. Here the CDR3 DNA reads TGTGCCAGCAGTGACCCCGGGACAGAATCCTACGAGCAGTACTTC.

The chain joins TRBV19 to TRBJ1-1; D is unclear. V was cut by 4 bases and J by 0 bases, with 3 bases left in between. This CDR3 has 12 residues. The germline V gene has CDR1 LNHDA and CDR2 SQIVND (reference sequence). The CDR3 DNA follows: TGTGCCAGTAGTAATATGAACACTGAAGCTTTCTTT. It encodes CASSNMNTEAFF.